This T cell receptor beta chain is from a study of T cell clones after liver transplantation. The wider study: Patients counted as tolerant after at least one year off all immunosuppression, enzymes not exceeding twice normal. Samples came pre-transplant, pre-randomization before withdrawal, and post-randomization after withdrawal ended.

The junction had 8 bases not matched to a gene; V was cut back by 0 bases and J by 0 bases. Germline V gene lookup returns CDR1 PRHDT and CDR2 FYEKMQ (reference sequence). This CDR3 spans 18 amino acids. Study observations and caveats: In two subjects, few donor cells limited the measurable donor-reactive repertoire. A significant post-transplant drop in circulating graft-donor-reactive CD4 TCRbeta sequences occurred in most of the 8 subjects.

Only in-frame clones appear in the TCRdb table, and some are missing; sequencing was by immunoSEQ multiplex PCR. The repertoire has over 50,000 clones, 85% to 90% of them found once; the top ten carry approximately 14%. This clone was detected once. The antigen remains unidentified. This receptor was taken from a human patient who received a liver transplant. The T cells may partly be graft donor cells. The sample here was CD8+ T cells from blood, taken 12 months after liver transplant. The rearrangement links TRBV13 to TRBJ2-1; 7 positions agree with TRBD2. The CDR3 nucleotides read TGTGCCAGCAGCTTAGGCGGGCGGGAGACCGTCTCCTACAATGAGCAGTTCTTC. Protein product: CASSLGGRETVSYNEQFF.